This T cell receptor (beta chain) derives from a study of control samples from healthy donors and cancer patients. The CDR3 extends over 15 amino acids. Germline CDR1 reads ENHRY; CDR2 reads SYGVKD. V was pared by 3 bases and J by 5 bases, with 11 bases between. Assay: immunoSEQ multiplex PCR; the TCRdb copy retains only in-frame clones and omits some. The sample consists of approximately 89,000 clones, approximately 81% of them appearing once. The receptor comes from a woman aged 40 to 49 in good health. The sequenced sample consisted of blood. This sequence joins TRBV10-3 and TRBJ1-6, with no clear D. This CDR3 reads CAISDLAADNSPLHF. CDR3 coding DNA: TGTGCCATCAGTGATTTGGCAGCTGATAATTCACCCCTCCACTTT.